This T cell receptor (beta chain) was observed in a study of blood T cell repertoires in COVID-19. Whole-study context: COVID-19 samples from acute and convalescent phases originated in the United States, Italy and Spain. The analysed material was cDNA or gDNA that came from T cells, B-cell-depleted T cells, or PBMCs.

The sample holds a few counts of this clone. As handled by the study authors: Amplified reference gene primers provided the basis for estimating nucleated cell counts. Sequenced by immunoSEQ multiplex PCR; TCRdb stores in-frame clones only, minus some. The V and J calls and the clone size are those of that table, but D and trimming were determined from the DNA. Here the sample spans 150,000 or so clones, about 86% being singletons. With 6 bases removed from V and 8 bases from J, the gap between germline ends came to 16 bases. The CDR3 extends over 14 amino acids. Germline values: CDR1 SGHTA, CDR2 FQGNSA.

The specimen sequenced was peripheral blood. The clonotype comes from an elderly woman with acute or convalescent COVID-19. This chain connects TRBV7-2 to TRBJ1-4; D perhaps matches TRBD1 (5 bases). The CDR3 DNA follows: TGTGCCAGCAGGAAACAGGCAGGTGAAGAAAAACTGTTTTTT. Translation gives CASRKQAGEEKLFF.